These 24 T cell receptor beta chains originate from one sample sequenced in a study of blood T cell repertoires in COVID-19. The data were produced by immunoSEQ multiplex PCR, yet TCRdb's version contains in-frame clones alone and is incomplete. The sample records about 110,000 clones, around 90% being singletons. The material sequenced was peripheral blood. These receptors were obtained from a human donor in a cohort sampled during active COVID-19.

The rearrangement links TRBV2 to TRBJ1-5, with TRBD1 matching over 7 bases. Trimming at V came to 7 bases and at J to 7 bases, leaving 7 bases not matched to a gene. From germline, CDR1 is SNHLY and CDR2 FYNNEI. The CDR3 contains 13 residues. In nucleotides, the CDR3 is TGTGCCAGCACCAACACGGGACAGCAGCCCCAGCATTTT. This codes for CASTNTGQQPQHF.

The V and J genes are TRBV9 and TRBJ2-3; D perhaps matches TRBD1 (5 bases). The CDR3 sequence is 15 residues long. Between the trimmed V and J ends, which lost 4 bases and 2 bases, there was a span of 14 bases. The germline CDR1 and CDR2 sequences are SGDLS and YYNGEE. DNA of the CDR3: TGTGCCAGCAGCACCTCAACAGGTTTCACAGATACGCAGTATTTT. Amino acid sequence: CASSTSTGFTDTQYF.

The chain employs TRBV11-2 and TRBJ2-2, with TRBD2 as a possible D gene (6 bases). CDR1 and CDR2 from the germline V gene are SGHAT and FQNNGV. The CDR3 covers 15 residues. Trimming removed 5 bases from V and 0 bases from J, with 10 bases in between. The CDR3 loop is CASSPRRANTGELFF. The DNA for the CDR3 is TGTGCCAGCAGCCCCCGGAGGGCGAACACCGGGGAGCTGTTTTTT.

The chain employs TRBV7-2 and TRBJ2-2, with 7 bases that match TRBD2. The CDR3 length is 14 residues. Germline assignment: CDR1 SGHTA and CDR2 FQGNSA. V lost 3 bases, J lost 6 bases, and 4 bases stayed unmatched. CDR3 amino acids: CASSFRLAPGELFF. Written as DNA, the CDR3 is TGTGCCAGCAGCTTCCGACTAGCCCCCGGGGAGCTGTTTTTT.

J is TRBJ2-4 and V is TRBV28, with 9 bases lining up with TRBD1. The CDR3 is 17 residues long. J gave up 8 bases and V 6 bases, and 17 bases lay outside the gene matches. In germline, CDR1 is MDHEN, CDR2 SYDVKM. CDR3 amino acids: CASSEGSWTGDSDIQYF. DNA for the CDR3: TGTGCCAGCAGCGAAGGGTCCTGGACAGGGGACTCGGACATTCAGTACTTC.

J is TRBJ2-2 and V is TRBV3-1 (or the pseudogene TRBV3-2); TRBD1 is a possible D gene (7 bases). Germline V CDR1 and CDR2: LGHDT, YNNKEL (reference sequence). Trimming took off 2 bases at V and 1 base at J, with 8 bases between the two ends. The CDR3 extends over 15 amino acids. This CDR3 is CASSQQGGNTGELFF. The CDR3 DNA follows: TGTGCCAGCAGCCAACAGGGGGGGAACACCGGGGAGCTGTTTTTT.

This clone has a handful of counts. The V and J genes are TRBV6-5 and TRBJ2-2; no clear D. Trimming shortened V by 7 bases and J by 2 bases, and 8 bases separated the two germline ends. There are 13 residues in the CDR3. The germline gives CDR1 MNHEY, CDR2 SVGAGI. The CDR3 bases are TGTGCCAGCAATCCGGTAAACACCGGGGAGCTGTTTTTT. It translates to CASNPVNTGELFF.

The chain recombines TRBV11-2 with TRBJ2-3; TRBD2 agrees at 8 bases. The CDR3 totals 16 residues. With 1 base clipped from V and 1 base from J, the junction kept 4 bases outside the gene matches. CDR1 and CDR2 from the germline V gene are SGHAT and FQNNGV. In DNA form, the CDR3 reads TGTGCCAGCAGCTTAGCGCCGGGACTAGGCACAGATACGCAGTATTTT. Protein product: CASSLAPGLGTDTQYF.

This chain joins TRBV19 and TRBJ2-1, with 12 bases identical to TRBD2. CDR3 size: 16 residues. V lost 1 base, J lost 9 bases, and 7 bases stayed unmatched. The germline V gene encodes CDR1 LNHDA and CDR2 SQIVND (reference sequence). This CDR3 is CASSIGTSGRICEQFF. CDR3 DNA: TGTGCCAGTAGTATAGGTACTAGCGGGAGGATTTGTGAGCAGTTCTTC.

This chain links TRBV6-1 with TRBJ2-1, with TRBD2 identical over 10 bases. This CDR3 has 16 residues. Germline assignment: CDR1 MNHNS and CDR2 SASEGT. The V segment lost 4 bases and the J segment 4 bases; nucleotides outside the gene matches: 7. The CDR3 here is CASSGVLAGVYNEQFF. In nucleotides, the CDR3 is TGTGCCAGCAGTGGGGTTCTAGCGGGGGTGTACAATGAGCAGTTCTTC.

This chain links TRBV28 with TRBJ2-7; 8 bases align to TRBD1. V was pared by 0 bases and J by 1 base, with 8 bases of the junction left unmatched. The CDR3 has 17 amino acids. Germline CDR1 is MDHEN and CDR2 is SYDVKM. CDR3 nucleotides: TGTGCCAGCAGTTTATGGGGGGGCAGGGGGCCTTCCTACGAGCAGTACTTC. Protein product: CASSLWGGRGPSYEQYF.

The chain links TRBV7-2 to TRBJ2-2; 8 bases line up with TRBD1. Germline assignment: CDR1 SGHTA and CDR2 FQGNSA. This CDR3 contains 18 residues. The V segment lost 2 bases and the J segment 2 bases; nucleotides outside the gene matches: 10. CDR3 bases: TGTGCCAGCAGCTTACGAACGTCAGGGGGCTATAACACCGGGGAGCTGTTTTTT. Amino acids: CASSLRTSGGYNTGELFF.

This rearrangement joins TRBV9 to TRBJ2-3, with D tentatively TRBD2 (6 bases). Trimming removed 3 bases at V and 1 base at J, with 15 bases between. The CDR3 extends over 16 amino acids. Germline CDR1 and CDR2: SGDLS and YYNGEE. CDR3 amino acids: CASSEPSTGGTDTQYF. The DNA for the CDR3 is TGTGCCAGCAGCGAGCCCTCCACGGGGGGCACAGATACGCAGTATTTT. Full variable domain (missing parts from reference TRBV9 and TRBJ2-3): DSGVTQTPKHLITATGQRVTLRCSPRSGDLSVYWYQQSLDQGLQFLIQYYNGEERAKGNILERFSAQQFPDLHSELNLSSLELGDSALYFCASSEPSTGGTDTQYFGPGTRLTVL.

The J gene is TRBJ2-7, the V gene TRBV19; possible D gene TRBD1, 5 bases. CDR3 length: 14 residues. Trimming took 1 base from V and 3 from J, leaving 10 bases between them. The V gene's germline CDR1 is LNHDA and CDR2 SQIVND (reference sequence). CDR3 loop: CASSIAGASYEQYF. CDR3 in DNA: TGTGCCAGTAGTATAGCTGGGGCTAGCTACGAGCAGTACTTC.

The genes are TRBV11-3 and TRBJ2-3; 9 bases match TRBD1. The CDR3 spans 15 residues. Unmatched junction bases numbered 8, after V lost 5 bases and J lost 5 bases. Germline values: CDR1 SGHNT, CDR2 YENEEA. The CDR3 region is CASSQTGQGIDTQYF. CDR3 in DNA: TGTGCCAGCAGCCAAACGGGACAGGGAATAGATACGCAGTATTTT.

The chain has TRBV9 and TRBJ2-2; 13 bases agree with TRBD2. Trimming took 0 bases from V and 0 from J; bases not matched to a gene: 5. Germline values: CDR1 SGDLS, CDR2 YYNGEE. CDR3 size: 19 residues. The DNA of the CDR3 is TGTGCCAGCAGCGTAGAACTAGCGGGAGGGCCTTCGAACACCGGGGAGCTGTTTTTT. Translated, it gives CASSVELAGGPSNTGELFF.

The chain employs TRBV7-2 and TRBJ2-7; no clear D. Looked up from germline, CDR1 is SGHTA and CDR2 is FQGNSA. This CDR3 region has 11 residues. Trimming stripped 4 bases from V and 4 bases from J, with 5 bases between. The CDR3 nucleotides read TGTGCCAGCAGCTCCCTATACGAGCAGTACTTC. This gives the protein CASSSLYEQYF.

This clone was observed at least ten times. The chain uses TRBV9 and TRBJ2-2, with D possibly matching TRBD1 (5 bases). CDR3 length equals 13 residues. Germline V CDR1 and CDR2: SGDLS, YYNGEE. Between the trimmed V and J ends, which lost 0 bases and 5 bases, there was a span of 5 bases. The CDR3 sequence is CASSVAGTGELFF. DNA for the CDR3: TGTGCCAGCAGCGTAGCAGGGACCGGGGAGCTGTTTTTT.

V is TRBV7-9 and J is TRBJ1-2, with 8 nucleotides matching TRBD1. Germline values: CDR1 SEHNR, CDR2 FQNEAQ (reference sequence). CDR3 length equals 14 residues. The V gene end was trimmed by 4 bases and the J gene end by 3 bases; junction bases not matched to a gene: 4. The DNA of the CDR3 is TGTGCCAGCAGCTCCGGGACAGGAGACTATGGCTACACCTTC. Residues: CASSSGTGDYGYTF.

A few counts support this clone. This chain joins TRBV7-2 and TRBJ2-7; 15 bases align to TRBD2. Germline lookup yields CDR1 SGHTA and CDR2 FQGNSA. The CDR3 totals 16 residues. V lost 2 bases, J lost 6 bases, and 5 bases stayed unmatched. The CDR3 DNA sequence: TGTGCCAGCAGCTTATCGGGACTAGCGGGGGGCCCCGAGCAGTACTTC. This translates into CASSLSGLAGGPEQYF.

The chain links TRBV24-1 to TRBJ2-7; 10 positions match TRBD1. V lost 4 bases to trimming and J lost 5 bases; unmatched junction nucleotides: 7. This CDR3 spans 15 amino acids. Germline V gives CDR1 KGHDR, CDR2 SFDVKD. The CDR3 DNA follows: TGTGCCACCAGTGACCGACAGGGGGCTATCCACGAGCAGTACTTC. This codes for CATSDRQGAIHEQYF.

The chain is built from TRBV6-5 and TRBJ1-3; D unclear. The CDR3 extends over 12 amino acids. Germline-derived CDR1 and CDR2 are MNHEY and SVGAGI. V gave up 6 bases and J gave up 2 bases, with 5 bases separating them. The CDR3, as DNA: TGTGCCAGCAGGGGCCCTGGAAACACCATATATTTT. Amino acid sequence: CASRGPGNTIYF.

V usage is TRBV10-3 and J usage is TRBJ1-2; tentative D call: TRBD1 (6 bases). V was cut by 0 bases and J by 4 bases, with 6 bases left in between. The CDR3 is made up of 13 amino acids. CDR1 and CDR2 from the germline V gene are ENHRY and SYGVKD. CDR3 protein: CAISESGGYGYTF. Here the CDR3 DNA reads TGTGCCATCAGTGAGTCAGGGGGCTATGGCTACACCTTC.

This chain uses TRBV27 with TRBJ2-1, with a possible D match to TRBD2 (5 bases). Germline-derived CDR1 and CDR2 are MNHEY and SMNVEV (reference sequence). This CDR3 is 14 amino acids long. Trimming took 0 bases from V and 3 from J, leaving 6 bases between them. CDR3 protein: CASSLSGDYNEQFF. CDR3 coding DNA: TGTGCCAGCAGTTTATCGGGAGACTACAATGAGCAGTTCTTC.